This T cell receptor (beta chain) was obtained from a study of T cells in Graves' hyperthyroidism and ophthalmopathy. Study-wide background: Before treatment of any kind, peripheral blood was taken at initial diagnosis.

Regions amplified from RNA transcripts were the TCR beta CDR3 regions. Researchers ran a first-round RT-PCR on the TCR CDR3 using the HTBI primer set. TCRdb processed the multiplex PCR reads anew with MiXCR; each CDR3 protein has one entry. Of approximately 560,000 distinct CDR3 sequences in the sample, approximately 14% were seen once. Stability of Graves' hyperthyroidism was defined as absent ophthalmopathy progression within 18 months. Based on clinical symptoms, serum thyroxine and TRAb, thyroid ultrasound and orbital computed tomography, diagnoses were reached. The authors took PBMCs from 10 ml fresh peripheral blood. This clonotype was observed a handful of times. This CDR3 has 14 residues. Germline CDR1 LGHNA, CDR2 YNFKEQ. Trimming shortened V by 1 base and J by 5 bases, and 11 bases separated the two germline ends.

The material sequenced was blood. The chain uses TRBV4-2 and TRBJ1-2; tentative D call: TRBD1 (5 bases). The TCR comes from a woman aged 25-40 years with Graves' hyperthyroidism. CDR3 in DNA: TGTGCCAGCAGCCAAGGCAGGGTGACTTATGGCTACACCTTC. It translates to CASSQGRVTYGYTF.